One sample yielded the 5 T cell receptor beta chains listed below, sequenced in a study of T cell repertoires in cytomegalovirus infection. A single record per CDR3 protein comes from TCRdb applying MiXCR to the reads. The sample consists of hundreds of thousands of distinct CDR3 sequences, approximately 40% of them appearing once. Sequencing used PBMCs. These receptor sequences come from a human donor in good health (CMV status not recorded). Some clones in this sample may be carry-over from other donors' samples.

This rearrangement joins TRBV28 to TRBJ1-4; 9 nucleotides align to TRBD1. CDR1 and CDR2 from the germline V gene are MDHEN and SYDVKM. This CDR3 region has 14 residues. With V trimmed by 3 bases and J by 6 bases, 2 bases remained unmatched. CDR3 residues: CASSLTGGDEKLFF. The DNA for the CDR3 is TGTGCCAGCAGTTTGACAGGGGGGGATGAAAAACTGTTTTTT.

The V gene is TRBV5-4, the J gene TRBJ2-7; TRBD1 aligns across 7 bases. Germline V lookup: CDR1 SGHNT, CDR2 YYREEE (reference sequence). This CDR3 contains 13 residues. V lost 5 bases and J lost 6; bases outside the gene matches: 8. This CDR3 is CASRGSDRREQYF. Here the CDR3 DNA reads TGTGCCAGCAGGGGATCGGACAGGCGCGAGCAGTACTTC.

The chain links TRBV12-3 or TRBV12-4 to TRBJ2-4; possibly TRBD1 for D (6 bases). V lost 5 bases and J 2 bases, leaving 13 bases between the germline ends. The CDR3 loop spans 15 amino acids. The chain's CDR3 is CASSPPGVTKNIQYF. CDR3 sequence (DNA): TGTGCCAGCAGTCCCCCAGGGGTAACCAAAAACATTCAGTACTTC.

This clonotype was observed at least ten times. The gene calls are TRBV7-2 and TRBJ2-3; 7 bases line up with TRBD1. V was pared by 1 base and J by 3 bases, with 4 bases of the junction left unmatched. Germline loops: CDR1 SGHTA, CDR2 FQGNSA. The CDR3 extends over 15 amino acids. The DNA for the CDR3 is TGTGCCAGCAGCTTAGGACAGGGAGCGACAGATACGCAGTATTTT. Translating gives CASSLGQGATDTQYF.

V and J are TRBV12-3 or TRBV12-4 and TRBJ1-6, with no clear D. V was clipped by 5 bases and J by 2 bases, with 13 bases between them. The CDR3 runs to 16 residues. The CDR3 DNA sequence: TGTGCCAGCAGTCCCGGTTCGGTTGCCTATAATTCACCCCTCCACTTT. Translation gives CASSPGSVAYNSPLHF.